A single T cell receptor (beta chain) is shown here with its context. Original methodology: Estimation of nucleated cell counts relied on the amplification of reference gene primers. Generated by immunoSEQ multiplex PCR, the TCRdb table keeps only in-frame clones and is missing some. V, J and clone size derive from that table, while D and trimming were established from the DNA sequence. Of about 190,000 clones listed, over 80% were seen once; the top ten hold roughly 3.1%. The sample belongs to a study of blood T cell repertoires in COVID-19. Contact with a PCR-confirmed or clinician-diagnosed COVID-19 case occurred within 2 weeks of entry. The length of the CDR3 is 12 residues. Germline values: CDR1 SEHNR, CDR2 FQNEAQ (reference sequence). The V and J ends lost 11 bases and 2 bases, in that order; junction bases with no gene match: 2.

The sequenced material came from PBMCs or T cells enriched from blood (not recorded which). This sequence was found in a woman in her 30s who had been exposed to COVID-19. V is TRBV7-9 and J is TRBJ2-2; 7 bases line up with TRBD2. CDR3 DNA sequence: TGTGCCGGGAGGGGTAACACCGGGGAGCTGTTTTTT. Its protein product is CAGRGNTGELFF. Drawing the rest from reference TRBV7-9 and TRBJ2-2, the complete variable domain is DTGVSQNPRHKITKRGQNVTFRCDPISEHNRLYWYRQTLGQGPEFLTYFQNEAQLEKSRLLSDRFSAERPKGSFSTLEIQRTEQGDSAMYLCAGRGNTGELFFGEGSRLTVL.